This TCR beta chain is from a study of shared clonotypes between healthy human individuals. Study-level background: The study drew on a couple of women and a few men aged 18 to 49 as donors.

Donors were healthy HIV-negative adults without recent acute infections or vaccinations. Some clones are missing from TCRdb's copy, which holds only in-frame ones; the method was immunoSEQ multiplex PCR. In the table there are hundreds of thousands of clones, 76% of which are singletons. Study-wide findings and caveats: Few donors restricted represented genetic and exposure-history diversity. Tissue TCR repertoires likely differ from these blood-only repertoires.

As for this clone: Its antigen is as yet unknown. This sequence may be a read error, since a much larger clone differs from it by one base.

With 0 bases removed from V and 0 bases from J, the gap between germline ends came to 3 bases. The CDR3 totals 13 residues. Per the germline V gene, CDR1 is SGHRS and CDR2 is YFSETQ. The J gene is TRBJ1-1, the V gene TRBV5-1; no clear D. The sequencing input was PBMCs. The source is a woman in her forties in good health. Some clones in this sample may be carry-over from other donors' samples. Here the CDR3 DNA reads TGCGCCAGCAGCTTGGACTTGAACACTGAAGCTTTCTTT. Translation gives CASSLDLNTEAFF.